This T cell receptor (beta chain) appears in the sequencing data of a study of T cell responses to AZD1222 COVID-19 vaccine. The data were produced by immunoSEQ multiplex PCR, yet TCRdb's version contains in-frame clones alone and is incomplete. Of 30,000 to 35,000 clones listed, roughly nine tenths are singletons. This clone was observed once. Its antigen is unknown. Study-wide points: Increased Spike-specific TCR breadth and depth were observed after two AZD1222 doses.

The source is an adult in good health. Sequences were derived from peripheral blood, sampled on day 0 of AZD1222 vaccination.

CDR3 sequence: CSVEGGGFEAFF. The CDR3 DNA is TGCAGCGTTGAAGGGGGGGGCTTTGAAGCTTTCTTT. V is TRBV29-1 and J is TRBJ1-1; a possible D gene is TRBD1 (6 bases). This CDR3 has 12 amino acids. The V and J ends lost 1 base and 7 bases respectively, with 10 bases between them. In germline, CDR1 is SQVTM, CDR2 ANQGSEA.